One T cell receptor (beta chain) is described in this entry. Generated by immunoSEQ multiplex PCR, the TCRdb table keeps only in-frame clones and is missing some. The data contain roughly 360,000 clones, 80% to 85% of them singletons. The data were taken from a study of blood T cell repertoires in COVID-19. Turning to the study itself: From T cells, B-cell-depleted T cells, or PBMCs came the material, which was cDNA or gDNA.

Enrolled through a virtual design, the participants were between about 18 and 89 years of age and came from around 25 US areas. Recovered status in Cohort 3 required two negative PCRs, clearance, or symptom resolution. The TCR originated in a woman in her forties or fifties who had recovered from COVID-19. The source material was PBMCs or T cells enriched from blood (not recorded which).

The CDR3 is CASSGSGDRVVNEQFF. The DNA of the CDR3 is TGTGCCAGCAGCGGCAGTGGGGACAGGGTGGTCAATGAGCAGTTCTTC. The V call is TRBV9, the J call TRBJ2-1; 9 bases are shared with TRBD1. The CDR3 loop spans 16 amino acids. Germline V CDR1 and CDR2: SGDLS, YYNGEE. Losses at the gene ends were 3 bases for V and 6 bases for J; bases not matched to a gene: 10.